This TCR beta chain is drawn from a study of CD8 T cells in Susac syndrome. Blood CD8+ and CD4+ T cells underwent high-throughput TCR beta sequencing. The multiple sclerosis controls comprised treatment-naive patients whose relapsing-remitting disease was stable or active. RNA amounts of roughly 0.45 to 1 ug underwent reverse transcription with random hexamers. The CDR3 of TCR beta was amplified by immunoSEQ multiplex PCR across 54 Vbeta and 13 Jbeta. Using its own MiXCR run on the immunoSEQ multiplex PCR reads, TCRdb lists one record per CDR3 protein. The data hold approximately 200,000 distinct CDR3 sequences, with approximately 96% observed a single time. The CDR3 consists of 19 residues. Unmatched junction bases numbered 9, after V lost 1 base and J lost 0 bases. Germline loops: CDR1 GTSNPN, CDR2 SVGIG (reference sequence).

The material sequenced was CD4+ T cells from PBMCs. The chain joins TRBV30 to TRBJ2-1; TRBD2 matches at 13 bases. The source of this sequence is a human donor with multiple sclerosis. The CDR3 region has the DNA TGTGCCTGGAGTGGATTATTTAGGACTAGCGGGGGCTCCTACAATGAGCAGTTCTTC. It specifies CAWSGLFRTSGGSYNEQFF.